Shown below are 11 T cell receptor beta chains from a single sample sequenced in a study of OX40 agonist ivuxolimab in advanced cancers. The library was produced with the immunoSEQ multiplex PCR assay. TCRdb retrieved this table from immuneACCESS and kept in-frame rearrangements only. Not all clones are present; in checked studies, unresolved V genes account for under half, and no reason is known for the remainder. Within this sample are around 150,000 clones, with 90% of them counted one time only. 0.9% to 1.2% of the sample is taken by the ten largest. Sample: CD4+ or CD8+ T cells sorted from blood, taken in a trial of the OX40 agonist ivuxolimab. The source of these receptors is an adult with an advanced solid tumor such as melanoma, head and neck, liver or kidney cancer.

The CDR3, as DNA: TGTGCCAGCAGTCAACCGACAGACCTAGCCAAAAACATTCAGTACTTC. Encoded protein: CASSQPTDLAKNIQYF. The chain links TRBV27 to TRBJ2-4; tentative D call: TRBD1 (5 bases). CDR1 MNHEY and CDR2 SMNVEV come from the germline V gene (reference sequence). This CDR3 has 16 amino acids. V gave up 5 bases and J gave up 0 bases, with 14 bases separating them.

The rearrangement uses TRBV18 and TRBJ2-7, with 11 bases lining up with TRBD1. The germline V gene has CDR1 KGHSH and CDR2 LQKENI. This CDR3 region has 15 residues. J was trimmed by 3 bases and V by 2 bases; bases with no gene match: 3. In DNA form, the CDR3 reads TGTGCCAGCTCACCAGCCGGGACAGGGGGCTACGAGCAGTACTTC. This gives the protein CASSPAGTGGYEQYF. Variable domain in full (rest from reference TRBV18 and TRBJ2-7): NAGVMQNPRHLVRRRGQEARLRCSPMKGHSHVYWYRQLPEEGLKFMVYLQKENIIDESGMPKERFSAEFPKEGPSILRIQQVVRGDSAAYFCASSPAGTGGYEQYFGPGTRLTVT.

The genes are TRBV18 and TRBJ2-2; D unclear. The germline V gene encodes CDR1 KGHSH and CDR2 LQKENI. CDR3 length: 14 residues. The V and J ends lost 2 bases and 3 bases respectively, with 7 bases between them. CDR3 in amino acids: CASSPSSHTGELFF. In nucleotides, the CDR3 is TGTGCCAGCTCACCAAGTTCTCACACCGGGGAGCTGTTTTTT.

V and J are TRBV7-6 and TRBJ2-7; 11 bases agree with TRBD2. Germline V gives CDR1 SGHVS, CDR2 FNYEAQ. Unmatched junction bases numbered 8, after V lost 5 bases and J lost 2 bases. The CDR3 covers 16 residues. The DNA for the CDR3 is TGTGCCAGCAGCCCGGAGACTAGCGGGGTAACCTACGAGCAGTACTTC. Translating gives CASSPETSGVTYEQYF.

The gene calls are TRBV5-1 and TRBJ1-1; D uncertain. The CDR3 is made up of 13 amino acids. Between the trimmed V and J ends, which lost 4 bases and 5 bases, there was a span of 12 bases. Germline loops: CDR1 SGHRS, CDR2 YFSETQ. As DNA, the CDR3 is TGCGCCAGCAGCCCGGCGGAGGGAACTGAAGCTTTCTTT. Translation gives CASSPAEGTEAFF.

In this sample, this clone turned up once. The chain is built from TRBV19 and TRBJ2-5, with D unresolved. The V end lost 1 base, the J end lost 2 bases, and 5 bases lay between the germline ends. The CDR3 is 13 residues long. The germline V gene encodes CDR1 LNHDA and CDR2 SQIVND (reference sequence). The CDR3 nucleotides are TGTGCCAGTAGTATAGGGCTACAAGAGACCCAGTACTTC. This translates into CASSIGLQETQYF. The full variable domain, its missing parts supplied by reference TRBV19 and TRBJ2-5, is DGGITQSPKYLFRKEGQNVTLSCEQNLNHDAMYWYRQDPGQGLRLIYYSQIVNDFQKGDIAEGYSVSREKKESFPLTVTSAQKNPTAFYLCASSIGLQETQYFGPGTRLLVL.

The gene calls are TRBV4-2 and TRBJ1-2; D is possibly TRBD1 (6 bases). CDR1 is LGHNA, CDR2 YNFKEQ, per germline. The V end was cut by 1 base, the J end by 3 bases, with 18 bases between. CDR3 size: 17 residues. As DNA, the CDR3 is TGTGCCAGCAGCCAAGCCGGACAGATTCCTACCTACTATGGCTACACCTTC. Its translation: CASSQAGQIPTYYGYTF.

This clone appeared once. The chain recombines TRBV6-5 with TRBJ1-1; D unresolved. V was shortened by 6 bases and J by 2 bases, with 13 bases between the two germline ends. Germline CDR1 is MNHEY and CDR2 is SVGAGI. The CDR3 spans 14 residues. The CDR3, as DNA: TGTGCCAGCAGCCTCGCAGGCGACAACACTGAAGCTTTCTTT. Translation: CASSLAGDNTEAFF.

This chain links TRBV9 with TRBJ2-5; D is unclear. V dropped 5 bases and J dropped 5 bases, with 13 bases sitting between them. This CDR3 contains 13 residues. Germline lookup yields CDR1 SGDLS and CDR2 YYNGEE. CDR3 coding DNA: TGTGCCAGCAGTAGGTGGGTTGGGGAGACCCAGTACTTC. Encoded protein: CASSRWVGETQYF.

This chain connects TRBV6-1 to TRBJ1-1, with 7 bases aligning to TRBD1. V lost 2 bases, J lost 6 bases, and 6 bases stayed unmatched. This CDR3 region has 14 residues. CDR1 MNHNS and CDR2 SASEGT come from the germline V gene. This chain's CDR3 is CASSELGRGAEAFF. The DNA for the CDR3 is TGTGCCAGCAGTGAACTCGGCAGGGGGGCTGAAGCTTTCTTT.

V is TRBV5-4 and J is TRBJ2-5, with D unresolved. Germline V gene lookup returns CDR1 SGHNT and CDR2 YYREEE (reference sequence). The CDR3 has 13 amino acids. V was cut by 2 bases and J by 5 bases, with 10 bases left in between. CDR3 protein: CASSFFLGETQYF. CDR3 DNA sequence: TGTGCCAGCAGCTTTTTTTTAGGGGAGACCCAGTACTTC.